This T cell receptor (beta chain) was sequenced during a study of lymphopenia after photon versus proton radiotherapy. TCRdb keeps only in-frame clones here, not all; method: immunoSEQ multiplex PCR. The sample lists 55,000 to 70,000 clones, around 87% occurring once. The CDR3 spans 14 residues. CDR1 is LNHDA, CDR2 SQIVND, per germline (reference sequence). V was pared by 6 bases and J by 7 bases, with 6 bases of the junction left unmatched. The source is a man in his forties with gastric cancer. This chain joins TRBV19 and TRBJ1-6; 7 nucleotides match TRBD1. The sample was peripheral blood, taken from a patient treated with photon-based radiotherapy. CDR3 in DNA: TGTGCCAGTAGCAGACAGGGTAGGAATTCACCCCTCCACTTT. It specifies CASSRQGRNSPLHF.